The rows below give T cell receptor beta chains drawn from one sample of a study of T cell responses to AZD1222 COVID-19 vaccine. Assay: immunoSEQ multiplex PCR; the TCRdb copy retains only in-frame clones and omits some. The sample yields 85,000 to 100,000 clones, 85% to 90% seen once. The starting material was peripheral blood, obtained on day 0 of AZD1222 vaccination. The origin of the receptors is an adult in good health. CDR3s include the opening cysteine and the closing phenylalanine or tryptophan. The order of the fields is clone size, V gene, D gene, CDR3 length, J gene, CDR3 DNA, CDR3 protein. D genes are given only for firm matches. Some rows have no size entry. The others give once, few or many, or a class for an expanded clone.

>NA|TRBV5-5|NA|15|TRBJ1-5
TGTGCCAGCAGCTTAGGCCACAGGGTTAATCAGCCCCAGCATTTT
CASSLGHRVNQPQHF
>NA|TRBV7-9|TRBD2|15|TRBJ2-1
TGTGCCAGCCTACCAGGACTAGTCGCCTACAATGAGCAGTTCTTC
CASLPGLVAYNEQFF
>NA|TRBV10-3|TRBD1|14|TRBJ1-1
TGTGCCACCAGAACAGGGGCTATGAACACTGAAGCTTTCTTT
CATRTGAMNTEAFF
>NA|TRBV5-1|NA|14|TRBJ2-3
TGCGCCAGCAGCGTGGGTACAGGCACAGATACGCAGTATTTT
CASSVGTGTDTQYF
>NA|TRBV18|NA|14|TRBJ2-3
TGTGCCAGCTCACCCCCACAGAACACAGATACGCAGTATTTT
CASSPPQNTDTQYF
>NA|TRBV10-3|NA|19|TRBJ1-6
TGTGCCATTAGGGCCGGTGGGCCTCCGGAAGGGACTTATAATTCACCCCTCCACTTT
CAIRAGGPPEGTYNSPLHF
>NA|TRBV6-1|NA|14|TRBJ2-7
TGTGCCAGCAGTGAAGGGTGGCAGCTATACGAGCAGTACTTC
CASSEGWQLYEQYF
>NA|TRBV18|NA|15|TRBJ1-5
TGTGCCAGCTCACCCCAGGGAGTGGGGAATCAGCCCCAGCATTTT
CASSPQGVGNQPQHF
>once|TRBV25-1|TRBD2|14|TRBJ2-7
TGTGCCAGCAGAGCTAGCGGGGGACTTTACGAGCAGTACTTC
CASRASGGLYEQYF
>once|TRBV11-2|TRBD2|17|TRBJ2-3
TGTGCCAGCAGCTTAGATCGGAGTAGCGGGGGGGCAGATACGCAGTATTTT
CASSLDRSSGGADTQYF
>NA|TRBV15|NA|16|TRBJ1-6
TGTGCCACCAGCTGGGGGGGGGTCTTCAATAATTCACCCCTCCACTTT
CATSWGGVFNNSPLHF
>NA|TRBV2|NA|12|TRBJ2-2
TGTGCCAGCAGCCGGAACACCGGGGAGCTGTTTTTT
CASSRNTGELFF
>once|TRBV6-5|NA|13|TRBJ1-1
TGTGCCAGCAGGACCTTCAAGAACACTGAAGCTTTCTTT
CASRTFKNTEAFF
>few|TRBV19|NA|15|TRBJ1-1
TGTGCCAGTAGTATAGATACGGGACGGCGGGATCCAGCTTTCTTT
CASSIDTGRRDPAFF
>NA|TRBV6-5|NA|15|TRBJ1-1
TGTGCCAGCAGTTACGGTGGCAGCCCGAACACTGAAGCTTTCTTT
CASSYGGSPNTEAFF
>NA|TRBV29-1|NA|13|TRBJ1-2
TGCAGCGTTTCCCCGGGAACTAACTATGGCTACACCTTC
CSVSPGTNYGYTF
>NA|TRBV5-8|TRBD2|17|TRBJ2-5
TGTGCCAGCAGCTTGGAAAGGGGAGGGTGGACTAAAGAGACCCAGTACTTC
CASSLERGGWTKETQYF
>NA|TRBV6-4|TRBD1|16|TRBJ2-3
TGTGCCAGCAGTGACTCCGGGACAGGGGGCGCAGATACGCAGTATTTT
CASSDSGTGGADTQYF
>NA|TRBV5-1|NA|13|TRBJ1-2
TGCGCCAGCAGCCCGCCGGGGCTCCGTGGCTACACCTTC
CASSPPGLRGYTF
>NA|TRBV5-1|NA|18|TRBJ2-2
TGCGCCAGCAGCTTGGTATCCTCCGGGGCCCCCCTACTTGGGGAGCTGTTTTTT
CASSLVSSGAPLLGELFF
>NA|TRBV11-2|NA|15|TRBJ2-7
TGTGCCAGCAGCTCCCTTTTAGTCTCGGTCTACGAGCAGTACTTC
CASSSLLVSVYEQYF
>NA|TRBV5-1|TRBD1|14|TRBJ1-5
TGCGCCAGCAGCGCAGGGGGCTGGAATCAGCCCCAGCATTTT
CASSAGGWNQPQHF
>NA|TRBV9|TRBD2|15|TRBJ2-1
TGTGCCAGCAGCTATAGCGGGGGGCCTAACAATGAGCAGTTCTTC
CASSYSGGPNNEQFF
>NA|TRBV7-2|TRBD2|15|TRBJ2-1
TGTGCCAGCAGCCCGCGACTAGCGGGGGAACTGGAGCAGTTCTTC
CASSPRLAGELEQFF
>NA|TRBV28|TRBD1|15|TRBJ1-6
TGTGCCAGCAGGGGGACAGGGAAATCTCCTTCACCCCTCCACTTT
CASRGTGKSPSPLHF
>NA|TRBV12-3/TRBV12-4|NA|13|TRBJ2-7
TGTGCCAGCAGTACGGGATTCTCCTACGAGCAGTACTTC
CASSTGFSYEQYF
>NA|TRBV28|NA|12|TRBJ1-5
TGTGCCAGCAGTACCGGGGGGCAGCCCCAGCATTTT
CASSTGGQPQHF
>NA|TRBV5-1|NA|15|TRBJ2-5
TGCGCCAGCAGCACTTCCGGACGGGTACAAGAGACCCAGTACTTC
CASSTSGRVQETQYF
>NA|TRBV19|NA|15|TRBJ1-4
TGTGCCAGTAGTATAGCGGACAGTCTTAATGAAAAACTGTTTTTT
CASSIADSLNEKLFF
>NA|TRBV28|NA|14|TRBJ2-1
TGTGCCTCCAGCACCGCCAGCTCCTACAATGAGCAGTTCTTC
CASSTASSYNEQFF
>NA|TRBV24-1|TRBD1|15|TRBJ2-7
TGTGCCACCAGTGACCGGACAGGACGGGCCCACGAGCAGTACTTC
CATSDRTGRAHEQYF
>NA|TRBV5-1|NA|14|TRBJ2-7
TGCGCCAGCAGCTTGGAGGCAGGGATCGACGAGCAGTACTTC
CASSLEAGIDEQYF
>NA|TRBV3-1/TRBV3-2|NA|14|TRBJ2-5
TGTGCCAGCAGCCAACAATACTCCGTCAGCACCCAGTACTTC
CASSQQYSVSTQYF
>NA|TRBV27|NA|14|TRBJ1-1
TGTGCCAGCAGTTTATCGTGGGGGAACACTGAAGCTTTCTTT
CASSLSWGNTEAFF
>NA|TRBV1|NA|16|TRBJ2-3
TGCACCAGCAGCCGAAAGCGGGGGGCCCCCACAGATACGCAGTATTTT
CTSSRKRGAPTDTQYF
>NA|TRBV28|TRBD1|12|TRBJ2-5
TGTGCCAGCGCAGGGGGCCAAGAGACCCAGTACTTC
CASAGGQETQYF
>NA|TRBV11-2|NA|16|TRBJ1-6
TGTGCCAGCAGCCCAAGACTTAGCTCCTATAATTCACCCCTCCACTTT
CASSPRLSSYNSPLHF
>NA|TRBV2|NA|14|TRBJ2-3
TGTGCCAGACAGGAGGGGATGGGCACAGATACGCAGTATTTT
CARQEGMGTDTQYF
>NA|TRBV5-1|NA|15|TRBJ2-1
TGCGCCAGCAGCCTAAGTGCAGGGTCGGTCAATGAGCAGTTCTTC
CASSLSAGSVNEQFF
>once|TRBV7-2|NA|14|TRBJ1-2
TGTGCCAGCAGCTTAGGCCAGGGGTTCTATGGCTACACCTTC
CASSLGQGFYGYTF
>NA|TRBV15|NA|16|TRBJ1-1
TGTGCCACCAGCAGAGATATGAAGAACGGGCCCACTGAAGCTTTCTTT
CATSRDMKNGPTEAFF
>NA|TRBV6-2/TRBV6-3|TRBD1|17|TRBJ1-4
TGTGCCAGCAGTGCCGGGACAGGGATCTCAACTAATGAAAAACTGTTTTTT
CASSAGTGISTNEKLFF